One sample yielded the 24 T cell receptor beta chains listed below, sequenced in a study of blood T cell repertoires in COVID-19. The assay was immunoSEQ multiplex PCR, and TCRdb's table has in-frame clones only and misses some. The sample yields roughly 450,000 clones, about 90% seen once. What was sequenced was PBMCs or T cells enriched from blood (not recorded which). The receptors derive from a man younger than 35 who had recovered from COVID-19.

This CDR3 reads CAWTPNSYEQYF. Here the CDR3 DNA reads TGTGCCTGGACCCCTAACAGCTACGAGCAGTACTTC. The rearrangement links TRBV30 to TRBJ2-7; no definite D call. Trimming left V 4 bases short and J 3 bases short, with 10 bases between. CDR1 GTSNPN and CDR2 SVGIG come from the germline V gene (reference sequence). The CDR3 has 12 amino acids.

The V and J genes are TRBV5-5 and TRBJ1-3; D perhaps matches TRBD1 (6 bases). The V end lost 4 bases, the J end lost 0 bases, and 17 bases lay between the germline ends. Germline lookup yields CDR1 SGHKS and CDR2 YYEKEE (reference sequence). The CDR3 is 17 residues long. For the CDR3, the DNA is TGTGCCAGCAGCCCTGCCGGGACACCAAGCTCTGGAAACACCATATATTTT. Translated, it gives CASSPAGTPSSGNTIYF.

As DNA, the CDR3 is TGTGCCAGCAGTGACCCAGGGGTAGGAAACACCATATATTTT. It specifies CASSDPGVGNTIYF. This sequence joins TRBV2 and TRBJ1-3, with D perhaps matching TRBD1 (6 bases). Germline V gives CDR1 SNHLY, CDR2 FYNNEI. Trimming removed 3 bases from V and 4 bases from J, with 10 bases in between. The CDR3 covers 14 residues.

The chain recombines TRBV27 with TRBJ1-1, with a possible D match to TRBD1 (6 bases). Germline assignment: CDR1 MNHEY and CDR2 SMNVEV (reference sequence). The CDR3 consists of 15 residues. Trimming took off 3 bases at V and 4 bases at J, with 15 bases between the two ends. The CDR3: CASSLNFIQGTEAFF. CDR3 DNA: TGTGCCAGCAGTTTGAATTTCATACAGGGCACTGAAGCTTTCTTT.

The chain links TRBV2 to TRBJ1-3; no definite D call. V lost 4 bases and J 2 bases, leaving 6 bases between the germline ends. The germline V gene has CDR1 SNHLY and CDR2 FYNNEI. The CDR3 covers 13 residues. The CDR3 protein is CASSGPPGNTIYF. Written as DNA, the CDR3 is TGTGCCAGCAGTGGGCCTCCTGGAAACACCATATATTTT.

This chain connects TRBV5-1 to TRBJ2-3; 7 bases align to TRBD1. The germline V gene has CDR1 SGHRS and CDR2 YFSETQ. The CDR3 sequence is 15 residues long. V shed 4 bases and J 0 bases; nucleotides not matched to a gene: 5. The CDR3 nucleotides are TGCGCCAGCAGCACAGGGACAGCCAGCACAGATACGCAGTATTTT. This sequence encodes CASSTGTASTDTQYF.

This rearrangement joins TRBV7-2 to TRBJ2-1; possibly TRBD2 for D (6 bases). Germline CDR1 is SGHTA and CDR2 is FQGNSA. V was clipped by 2 bases and J by 4 bases, with 12 bases between them. CDR3 length equals 15 residues. DNA of the CDR3: TGTGCCAGCAGCTTACTGGGCGGGGATTACAATGAGCAGTTCTTC. Residues: CASSLLGGDYNEQFF.

Regarding this clone: Different DNA sequences within this sample yield the same CDR3. The rearrangement joins TRBV19 to TRBJ1-5, with D uncertain. CDR3 length equals 14 residues. The V end lost 1 base, the J end lost 2 bases, and 6 bases lay between the germline ends. CDR1 LNHDA and CDR2 SQIVND come from the germline V gene (reference sequence). The CDR3 DNA reads TGTGCCAGTAGTATAGTAGGAGGCAATCAGCCCCAGCATTTT. Its translation is CASSIVGGNQPQHF.

The V gene is TRBV28, the J gene TRBJ2-1, with 7 bases aligning to TRBD1. The CDR3 extends over 14 amino acids. CDR1 and CDR2 from the germline V gene are MDHEN and SYDVKM. V was pared by 10 bases and J by 1 base, with 7 bases of the junction left unmatched. The CDR3 region is CAIWDSLSYNEQFF. CDR3 sequence (DNA): TGTGCCATTTGGGACAGTTTGTCCTACAATGAGCAGTTCTTC.

V usage is TRBV29-1 and J usage is TRBJ1-4; no clear D gene. Between the trimmed V and J ends, which lost 6 bases and 3 bases, there was a span of 14 bases. The CDR3 consists of 14 residues. Germline V gene lookup returns CDR1 SQVTM and CDR2 ANQGSEA. CDR3 residues: CSVLGSRANEKLFF. The CDR3 DNA sequence: TGCAGCGTCCTCGGTTCGAGGGCTAATGAAAAACTGTTTTTT.

This chain joins TRBV5-4 and TRBJ2-2, with 8 bases identical to TRBD2. The trim removed 6 bases at V and 2 bases at J, leaving 0 bases unmatched. Per germline, CDR1 SGHNT and CDR2 YYREEE (reference sequence). The length of the CDR3 is 13 residues. The CDR3 protein is CASIAGNTGELFF. The DNA for the CDR3 is TGTGCCAGCATAGCGGGAAACACCGGGGAGCTGTTTTTT.

The chain employs TRBV18 and TRBJ1-2; TRBD1 aligns across 7 bases. This CDR3 comprises 16 residues. Germline CDR1 KGHSH, CDR2 LQKENI. The V gene end was trimmed by 2 bases and the J gene end by 7 bases; junction bases not matched to a gene: 13. CDR3 sequence reads: CASSPVVGTEAFGYTF. The CDR3 nucleotides read TGTGCCAGCTCACCAGTAGTCGGGACAGAGGCCTTTGGCTACACCTTC. Full variable domain (outside the CDR3, taken from reference TRBV18 and TRBJ1-2): NAGVMQNPRHLVRRRGQEARLRCSPMKGHSHVYWYRQLPEEGLKFMVYLQKENIIDESGMPKERFSAEFPKEGPSILRIQQVVRGDSAAYFCASSPVVGTEAFGYTFGSGTRLTVV.

This clone was seen only a few times. The V call is TRBV6-5, the J call TRBJ2-7, with 8 positions matching TRBD1. The trim removed 8 bases at V and 4 bases at J, leaving 10 bases unmatched. CDR3 length equals 14 residues. CDR1 and CDR2 from the germline V gene are MNHEY and SVGAGI. This CDR3 is CASQRGQGAYEQYF. CDR3 DNA sequence: TGTGCCAGCCAAAGAGGTCAGGGGGCGTACGAGCAGTACTTC.

This chain uses TRBV5-6 with TRBJ1-6, with D perhaps TRBD1 (6 bases). V was pared by 0 bases and J by 7 bases, with 11 bases between. The CDR3 totals 15 residues. In germline, CDR1 is SGHDT, CDR2 YYEEEE. The CDR3 nucleotides are TGTGCCAGCAGCTTGGGGACAGTTCAAAATTCACCCCTCCACTTT. This translates into CASSLGTVQNSPLHF.

Worth noting for this clone: The same CDR3 arises from other DNA sequences in this sample as well. The V call is TRBV27, the J call TRBJ2-2; D is undetermined. The CDR3 loop spans 12 amino acids. V dropped 3 bases and J dropped 4 bases, with 3 bases sitting between them. CDR1 and CDR2 from the germline V gene are MNHEY and SMNVEV (reference sequence). CDR3 region: CASSFGTGELFF. DNA for the CDR3: TGTGCCAGCAGTTTCGGCACCGGGGAGCTGTTTTTT.

About this clone: Compared with germline, one end of the junction differs, possibly owing to a read error. The chain couples TRBV19 to TRBJ1-5; no clear D gene. The germline V gene has CDR1 LNHDA and CDR2 SQIVND (reference sequence). The CDR3 has 11 amino acids. In nucleotides, the CDR3 is TGCGACTATTGGCCGCGTCAGCCCCAGCATTTT. This encodes CDYWPRQPQHF.

The gene calls are TRBV4-2 and TRBJ2-3; the D gene is possibly TRBD2 (5 bases). The CDR3 covers 16 residues. Germline V gene lookup returns CDR1 LGHNA and CDR2 YNFKEQ. Trimming took off 0 bases at V and 2 bases at J, with 12 bases between the two ends. CDR3 protein: CASSQEPQRITDTQYF. The CDR3 nucleotides read TGTGCCAGCAGCCAAGAACCCCAGCGGATCACAGATACGCAGTATTTT.

The chain links TRBV9 to TRBJ1-1; TRBD1 agrees at 7 bases. Trimming took 0 bases from V and 4 from J; bases not matched to a gene: 9. The CDR3 is 16 amino acids. The germline gives CDR1 SGDLS, CDR2 YYNGEE. The CDR3 coding sequence is TGTGCCAGCAGCGTAGGAAGGGGGCTTAAGGTCACTGAAGCTTTCTTT. It encodes CASSVGRGLKVTEAFF. Drawing the rest from reference TRBV9 and TRBJ1-1, the complete variable domain is DSGVTQTPKHLITATGQRVTLRCSPRSGDLSVYWYQQSLDQGLQFLIQYYNGEERAKGNILERFSAQQFPDLHSELNLSSLELGDSALYFCASSVGRGLKVTEAFFGQGTRLTVV.

The chain combines TRBV10-3 with TRBJ2-7; the match to TRBD2 covers 8 bases. CDR3 length: 16 residues. Germline V CDR1 and CDR2: ENHRY, SYGVKD. The J segment lost 5 bases and the V segment lost 2 bases, leaving 11 bases of the junction unmatched. The CDR3: CAISEASGFLRNEQYF. CDR3 bases: TGTGCCATCAGTGAGGCTAGCGGGTTTTTGCGCAACGAGCAGTACTTC.

The chain is built from TRBV27 and TRBJ2-2; no reliable D call. CDR3 length equals 14 residues. V dropped 3 bases and J dropped 2 bases, with 7 bases sitting between them. The V gene's germline CDR1 is MNHEY and CDR2 SMNVEV (reference sequence). CDR3 region: CASSLFSNTGELFF. CDR3 in DNA: TGTGCCAGCAGTTTGTTTAGTAACACCGGGGAGCTGTTTTTT.

The V and J genes are TRBV18 and TRBJ2-2, with 8 nucleotides matching TRBD1. This CDR3 comprises 18 residues. Germline V CDR1 and CDR2: KGHSH, LQKENI. The trim removed 1 base at V and 0 bases at J, leaving 7 bases unmatched. In nucleotides, the CDR3 is TGTGCCAGCTCACCACGAGTTCAGGGGGCATCGAACACCGGGGAGCTGTTTTTT. Translating it yields CASSPRVQGASNTGELFF.

This rearrangement joins TRBV24-1 to TRBJ2-7; 13 nucleotides match TRBD2. Germline V gene sequence: CDR1 KGHDR, CDR2 SFDVKD. V shed 6 bases, J shed 5 bases, and the junction held 3 bases outside the gene matches. The CDR3 covers 14 residues. The CDR3 protein is CATSTSGRADEQYF. For the CDR3, the DNA is TGTGCCACCAGTACTAGCGGGAGGGCCGACGAGCAGTACTTC.

V and J are TRBV3-1 (or the pseudogene TRBV3-2) and TRBJ2-1; 8 bases line up with TRBD2. The CDR3 runs to 15 residues. The ends lost 1 base at V and 9 bases at J; junction bases unmatched: 8. Looked up from germline, CDR1 is LGHDT and CDR2 is YNNKEL (reference sequence). The CDR3 DNA sequence: TGTGCCAGCAGCCAAGCCTCGGGACTAGTGCCTGAGCAGTTCTTC. Its translation: CASSQASGLVPEQFF.

In this sample, this clone turned up many times. The V gene is TRBV11-2, the J gene TRBJ2-3; 7 nucleotides agree with TRBD2. CDR1 and CDR2 (germline): SGHAT, FQNNGV. With 1 base clipped from V and 3 bases from J, the junction kept 4 bases outside the gene matches. The CDR3 contains 15 residues. The chain's CDR3 is CASSLGSGVTDTQYF. CDR3 DNA sequence: TGTGCCAGCAGCTTAGGGAGCGGGGTAACAGATACGCAGTATTTT.